A single sample is the source of the 21 T cell receptor beta chains below, sequenced in a study of identical twins (dated by TCRdb to about 2016). Library preparation used 5' RACE. The listed sequencing device is Illumina HiSeq 2000. Using fastp at Q25 and MiXCR, TCRdb reprocessed the public reads and kept productive beta chains. When rows share a CDR3 protein, they turn into one entry using the most common DNA and genes. The table for this sample lists 1.5 million to 2 million distinct CDR3 sequences; around a third of them were counted only once. More than 0.25% of the sample is taken by the ten largest. Sequencing was done on a sample of cord blood. Receptors originate from a newborn girl in good health.

About this clonotype itself: Germline and junction disagree at one end, which may indicate a read error. J is TRBJ2-1 and V is TRBV7-2; 10 bases are a match to TRBD2. Germline V gene sequence: CDR1 SGHTA, CDR2 FQGNSA. The CDR3 consists of 17 residues. The CDR3 is CASSLAILAGAHNEQVF. DNA for the CDR3: TGTGCCAGCAGCTTAGCAATCCTAGCGGGAGCCCACAATGAGCAGGTCTTC.

This chain uses TRBV9 with TRBJ1-2, with 7 bases lining up with TRBD1. V shed 0 bases, J shed 6 bases, and the junction held 8 bases outside the gene matches. CDR1 is SGDLS and CDR2 is YYNGEE in the germline V gene. The CDR3 contains 15 residues. As DNA, the CDR3 is TGTGCCAGCAGCGTAGGAAGGGGGCGAGCGGATGGCTACACCTTC. As protein: CASSVGRGRADGYTF. The full variable domain, rest sourced from reference TRBV9 and TRBJ1-2, is DSGVTQTPKHLITATGQRVTLRCSPRSGDLSVYWYQQSLDQGLQFLIQYYNGEERAKGNILERFSAQQFPDLHSELNLSSLELGDSALYFCASSVGRGRADGYTFGSGTRLTVV.

This clonotype is a singleton in its sample. The rearrangement links TRBV27 to TRBJ2-7; D unclear. Germline V gives CDR1 MNHEY, CDR2 SMNVEV (reference sequence). V lost 5 bases and J lost 7, with 21 bases in between. The CDR3 covers 15 residues. Here the CDR3 DNA reads TGTGCCAGCAGTCAACACCCGTCTGCCCTTTATGAGCAGTACTTC. It encodes CASSQHPSALYEQYF.

The rearrangement links TRBV7-9 to TRBJ1-3, with a weak D call TRBD1 (5 bases). Germline loops: CDR1 SEHNR, CDR2 FQNEAQ (reference sequence). The V gene lost 4 bases and the J gene lost 7 bases, with 17 bases spanning the gap. This CDR3 has 15 residues. CDR3: CASSSHRKMNNTIYF. CDR3 nucleotides: TGTGCCAGCAGCTCCCACAGGAAAATGAATAACACCATATATTTT.

For this clonotype: Relative to the germline gene, one junction end is altered; a read error may explain this. The chain has TRBV28 and TRBJ2-5, with unresolved D. Judging by the DNA end, TRBJ2-7 fits better; the J call may be wrong. The germline CDR1 and CDR2 sequences are MDHEN and SYDVKM. CDR3 length: 14 residues. CDR3 DNA: TGTGCCGGCAGTTTACTCGGCGGATCGGGCGAGCAGTACTTC. Translating gives CAGSLLGGSGEQYF.

This clonotype was seen many times. This rearrangement joins TRBV5-1 to TRBJ2-7, with no clear D. The V gene lost 1 base and the J gene lost 0 bases, with 8 bases spanning the gap. From germline, CDR1 is SGHRS and CDR2 YFSETQ. The CDR3 length is 14 residues. The CDR3 DNA reads as TGCGCCAGCAGCTTGACCCAGAGCTCCTACGAGCAGTACTTC. Translated, it gives CASSLTQSSYEQYF.

The chain carries TRBV2 and TRBJ2-3; D not certain. The CDR3 is made up of 14 amino acids. Germline assignment: CDR1 SNHLY and CDR2 FYNNEI. Trimming stripped 4 bases from V and 0 bases from J, with 8 bases between. CDR3 sequence (DNA): TGTGCCAGCAGTGCCTCCCCTAGCACAGATACGCAGTATTTT. Translating it yields CASSASPSTDTQYF.

A few counts support this clonotype. This chain connects TRBV21-1 to TRBJ2-1; no check of the table's D call, TRBD1, against the DNA was made. TRBV21-1 is a recognized pseudogene. CDR3 size: 14 residues. This CDR3 reads CASSRGPQGNEQFF. CDR3 coding DNA: TGTGCCAGCAGCAGAGGACCTCAGGGTAATGAGCAGTTCTTC.

V usage is TRBV6-6 and J usage is TRBJ2-7; TRBD2 agrees at 7 bases. The CDR3 extends over 16 amino acids. Germline V gene data show CDR1 as MNHNY and CDR2 as SVGAGI (reference sequence). The ends lost 4 bases at V and 2 bases at J; junction bases unmatched: 11. The CDR3 sequence: CASSSPTGGRPYEQYF. As DNA, the CDR3 is TGTGCCAGCAGTTCCCCTACTGGCGGGAGACCCTACGAGCAGTACTTC.

The rearrangement joins TRBV5-1 to TRBJ2-7; D unclear. The CDR3 consists of 14 residues. Germline CDR1 and CDR2: SGHRS and YFSETQ. Trimming shortened V by 3 bases and J by 0 bases, and 10 bases separated the two germline ends. This chain's CDR3 is CASSSAVNSYEQYF. DNA for the CDR3: TGCGCCAGCAGCTCGGCAGTGAACTCCTACGAGCAGTACTTC. The whole variable domain, remainder taken from reference TRBV5-1 and TRBJ2-7, is KAGVTQTPRYLIKTRGQQVTLSCSPISGHRSVSWYQQTPGQGLQFLFEYFSETQRNKGNFPGRFSGRQFSNSRSEMNVSTLELGDSALYLCASSSAVNSYEQYFGPGTRLTVT.

A single count supports this clonotype. The V gene is TRBV7-9, the J gene TRBJ1-1, with D perhaps matching TRBD1 (6 bases). The CDR3 spans 15 residues. Per the germline V gene, CDR1 is SEHNR and CDR2 is FQNEAQ (reference sequence). Trimming took 2 bases from V and 5 from J, leaving 15 bases between them. The chain's CDR3 is CASSLHLGAGTEAFF. CDR3 nucleotides: TGTGCCAGCAGCTTACACCTGGGGGCAGGAACTGAAGCTTTCTTT.

The chain uses TRBV5-1 and TRBJ2-3; maybe TRBD2 (6 bases). This CDR3 spans 15 amino acids. V shed 2 bases and J shed 2 bases, with 12 bases lying between them. Germline-derived CDR1 and CDR2 are SGHRS and YFSETQ. The CDR3 here is CASSFGGRNTDTQYF. The CDR3 DNA reads as TGCGCCAGCAGCTTCGGGGGAAGGAACACAGATACGCAGTATTTT.

The CDR3 nucleotides are TGCAGTGCTAGTTGGGGCACTGAAGCTTTCTTT. Encoded protein: CSASWGTEAFF. The genes are TRBV20-1 and TRBJ1-1; no firm D call. CDR1 is DFQATT and CDR2 is SNEGSKA in the germline V gene (reference sequence). This CDR3 contains 11 residues. V dropped 3 bases and J dropped 4 bases, with 6 bases sitting between them.

The chain uses TRBV10-3 and TRBJ1-2, with 7 positions matching TRBD1. Germline V gene data show CDR1 as ENHRY and CDR2 as SYGVKD. With V trimmed by 4 bases and J by 4 bases, 9 bases remained unmatched. The CDR3 covers 15 residues. The CDR3 protein is CAISVLATGAYGYTF. The DNA of the CDR3 is TGTGCCATCAGTGTTCTAGCTACAGGGGCCTATGGCTACACCTTC.

This sequence joins TRBV24-1 and TRBJ1-4; TRBD1 matches at 8 bases. CDR3 length equals 15 residues. Germline V gives CDR1 KGHDR, CDR2 SFDVKD. V shed 6 bases, J shed 4 bases, and the junction held 6 bases outside the gene matches. CDR3 region: CATSPGTGLNEKLFF. DNA of the CDR3: TGTGCCACCAGTCCCGGGACAGGCCTTAATGAAAAACTGTTTTTT.

This clonotype was seen only a few times. This sequence joins TRBV4-1 and TRBJ2-4; D is unresolved. Germline CDR1 reads MGHRA; CDR2 reads YSYEKL. CDR3 length: 15 residues. With 5 bases removed from V and 0 bases from J, the gap between germline ends came to 11 bases. The CDR3 region is CASSTRRVAKNIQYF. The CDR3 DNA reads TGCGCCAGCAGCACCCGACGGGTAGCCAAAAACATTCAGTACTTC.

This sequence joins TRBV6-5 and TRBJ1-6, with D perhaps matching TRBD1 (6 bases). V shed 2 bases and J shed 1 base, with 12 bases lying between them. Germline values: CDR1 MNHEY, CDR2 SVGAGI. The CDR3 covers 17 residues. CDR3 region: CASSYTHRASYNSPLHF. The DNA of the CDR3 is TGTGCCAGCAGTTACACCCACAGGGCGTCCTATAATTCACCCCTCCACTTT.

This chain joins TRBV11-2 and TRBJ2-1; perhaps TRBD2 as D (6 bases). Germline-derived CDR1 and CDR2 are SGHAT and FQNNGV. The CDR3 runs to 16 residues. The V and J ends lost 4 bases and 6 bases respectively, with 19 bases between them. The CDR3 reads CASSSGSGLRFNEQFF. CDR3 DNA sequence: TGTGCCAGCAGCTCTGGTTCGGGACTGAGGTTCAATGAGCAGTTCTTC.

This rearrangement joins TRBV4-2 to TRBJ2-1, with 10 bases fitting TRBD2. The J call is in doubt because the DNA end fits TRBJ2-7 better. From germline, CDR1 is LGHNA and CDR2 YNFKEQ. The CDR3 has 17 residues. The CDR3 protein is CASSQDLTAGGFNEQYF. CDR3 DNA: TGTGCCAGCAGCCAAGATCTTACAGCGGGGGGGTTTAATGAGCAGTACTTC.

Concerning this clonotype: At one boundary the junction diverges from the germline segment, which might be a read error. This chain links TRBV28 with TRBJ2-4; D may be TRBD1 (5 bases). In germline, CDR1 is MDHEN, CDR2 SYDVKM. The CDR3 spans 12 residues. The CDR3 protein is CDSSLLGEKTYF. CDR3 sequence (DNA): TGTGACAGCAGTTTATTAGGGGAAAAGACGTACTTC.

This clonotype was observed a few times. The rearrangement uses TRBV27 and TRBJ1-5; TRBD1 aligns across 8 bases. This CDR3 has 17 amino acids. CDR1 and CDR2 (germline): MNHEY, SMNVEV (reference sequence). The J segment lost 5 bases and the V segment lost 1 base, leaving 10 bases of the junction unmatched. The CDR3 DNA is TGTGCCAGCAGTTTATGGGCCTCAACAGGGGGGGATCAGCCCCAGCATTTT. Amino acids: CASSLWASTGGDQPQHF.